Sequencing of this T cell receptor (beta chain) was carried out in a study of blood T cell repertoires in COVID-19. On the study more broadly: The United States, Italy and Spain were the sources of the acute and convalescent COVID-19 samples.

The CDR3 consists of 16 residues. The germline V gene encodes CDR1 KGHSH and CDR2 LQKENI. The V and J ends lost 4 bases and 4 bases, in that order; junction bases with no gene match: 12. Measured with immunoSEQ multiplex PCR; TCRdb has only the in-frame clones, and not every one. This sample has some 340,000 clones, with around 83% found just once. The sequencing sample was made of PBMCs or T cells enriched from blood (not recorded which). This TCR came from a woman in her forties or fifties who had recovered from COVID-19. This chain links TRBV18 with TRBJ2-7, with 8 nucleotides matching TRBD1. The CDR3 DNA sequence: TGTGCCAGCTCACAGTATCCTCAGGGGGCAGGGTACGAGCAGTACTTC. Encoded protein: CASSQYPQGAGYEQYF.